Listed here are 4 T cell receptor beta chains from one sample, sequenced in a study of blood T cell repertoires in COVID-19 (dated by TCRdb to about 2020). The library was prepared using the immunoSEQ multiplex PCR assay. TCRdb carries this immuneACCESS record with in-frame sequences only. Its versions omit some clonotypes, under half of them owing to an unresolved V gene in the studies checked, with the rest unexplained. The sample records over 200,000 clones, about 90% of which are singletons. Together, the top ten hold around 15% of the sample. Sequencing was done on a sample of PBMCs or T cells enriched from blood (not recorded which). These receptor sequences come from a man between 25 and 39 years old who had been exposed to COVID-19.

The rearrangement uses TRBV28 and TRBJ1-5; TRBD1 might be the D (6 bases). V gave up 4 bases and J gave up 2 bases, with 15 bases separating them. Germline lookup yields CDR1 MDHEN and CDR2 SYDVKM. The CDR3 is made up of 16 amino acids. The CDR3 DNA reads as TGTGCCAGCAGTTCCTACACAGGGCCCGGCAATCAGCCCCAGCATTTT. This translates into CASSSYTGPGNQPQHF.

This rearrangement joins TRBV6-5 to TRBJ1-2, with 11 bases aligning to TRBD1. Losses at the gene ends were 6 bases for V and 8 bases for J; bases not matched to a gene: 5. Germline loops: CDR1 MNHEY, CDR2 SVGAGI. This CDR3 comprises 13 residues. The CDR3 DNA reads TGTGCCAGCAGCACGGGACAGGGGGTGGGCTACACCTTC. Protein product: CASSTGQGVGYTF.

The rearrangement joins TRBV5-1 to TRBJ2-1; 13 bases fit TRBD2. CDR1 SGHRS and CDR2 YFSETQ come from the germline V gene. V shed 6 bases, J shed 3 bases, and the junction held 9 bases outside the gene matches. The CDR3 spans 17 residues. CDR3 sequence reads: CASKGTSGVGSYNEQFF. The CDR3 DNA sequence: TGCGCCAGCAAGGGGACTAGCGGGGTCGGAAGCTACAATGAGCAGTTCTTC.

This chain links TRBV30 with TRBJ1-4; 7 bases fit TRBD1. The V gene end was trimmed by 2 bases and the J gene end by 8 bases; junction bases not matched to a gene: 5. The CDR3 is 13 amino acids. Germline V gene data show CDR1 as GTSNPN and CDR2 as SVGIG (reference sequence). The CDR3 here is CAWSTQGREKLFF. CDR3 bases: TGTGCCTGGAGTACACAGGGGAGGGAAAAACTGTTTTTT.